Below, one TCR beta chain is given with its context. This sample was taken from a study of PD-1 blockade in mismatch repair-deficient tumors. About the study: All were previously treated, progressing patients with eleven to twelve mismatch repair-deficient cancer types.

CDR3 size: 18 residues. CDR1 and CDR2 (germline): SGHVS, FQNEAQ. J was trimmed by 7 bases and V by 3 bases; bases with no gene match: 12. Every patient had mismatch repair deficiency by PCR or immunohistochemistry. Three pembrolizumab responders had their TCRs sequenced. Only in-frame clones appear in the TCRdb table, and some are missing; sequencing was by immunoSEQ multiplex PCR. The table includes roughly 110,000 clones, 65% to 80% detected once. This material consisted of peripheral blood, taken 60 weeks after starting pembrolizumab. This TCR came from an adult with mismatch repair-deficient cancer. The genes are TRBV7-8 and TRBJ2-2; 12 bases align to TRBD1. The CDR3, as DNA: TGTGCCAGCAGCTTTGCAGATGCGGGACAGGGGGCCGACGGGGAGCTGTTTTTT. This translates into CASSFADAGQGADGELFF.